The 17 T cell receptor beta chains listed next were all sequenced from one sample in a study of tissue T cells after allogeneic stem cell transplantation. Described time point: mouse harvest day 7 after allogeneic transplant. Tail vein injection delivered 10^7 T-cell-depleted bone marrow cells and 10^6 splenic CD5+ T cells. Here immunoSEQ multiplex PCR was the method, and the copy in TCRdb shows in-frame clones only, minus some. Of around 9,000 clones listed, approximately 46% were seen once; the top ten hold 2% to 2.5%. The sample consisted of skin. The origin of the receptors is a female BALB/c mouse given C57BL/6 T cells with graft-versus-host disease after an allogeneic hematopoietic cell transplant.

The sample holds a few counts of this clone. Gene names denote mouse genes. Read data end 1 residue before the CDR3 end; the end is taken from the germline J gene. V is TRBV26 and J is TRBJ2-7, with D perhaps matching TRBD1 or TRBD2 (5 bases each). CDR3 size: 14 residues. Per the germline V gene, CDR1 is KGHPV and CDR2 is FQNQEV (reference sequence). The ends were cut back, 2 bases at V and 0 bases at J, with 8 bases in the middle. The part of the CDR3 DNA that was read is TGTGCCAGCAGTCTGGCGGGGGACTCCTATGAACAGTAC. Encoded protein: CASSLAGDSYEQY. The CDR3 in full is CASSLAGDSYEQYF.

This clone was counted only a few times. These gene names are mouse names. The CDR3 end lies 1 residue beyond the end of the read and is filled in from the germline J gene. The rearrangement uses TRBV12-1 and TRBJ2-7; 8 bases are shared with TRBD2. The CDR3 length is 14 residues. Germline values: CDR1 SGHSN, CDR2 HYEKVE. Trimming cost V 1 base and J 2 bases; bases outside gene matches: 3. CDR3 sequence: CASSLGGRPYEQYF. CDR3 bases read: TGTGCCAGCTCTCTGGGGGGGCGCCCCTATGAACAGTAC. Full variable domain (remainder filled in from reference TRBV12-1 and TRBJ2-7): DSGVVQSPRHIIKEKGGRSVLTCIPISGHSNVVWYQQTLGKELKFLIQHYEKVERDKGFLPSRFSVQQFDDYHSEMNMSALELEDSAMYFCASSLGGRPYEQYFGPGTRLTVL.

This clone is medium-sized within its sample. Genes and germline come from the mouse. Read sequence stops 1 residue before the CDR3 end, and the germline J gene provides the missing end. The chain uses TRBV20 and TRBJ2-3, with TRBD2 matching 12 bases. The germline V gene has CDR1 GFQATS and CDR2 STVNSAI. This CDR3 region has 14 residues. V dropped 4 bases and J dropped 4; count of bases not matched to a gene: 3. The chain's CDR3 is CGATDWGGSETLYF. The covered CDR3 bases are TGTGGTGCTACCGACTGGGGGGGCTCAGAAACGCTGTAT.

Concerning this clone itself: The gene symbols are mouse symbols. The DNA ends 1 residue before the CDR3 does, and the rest of the CDR3 is filled in from the germline J gene. The chain has TRBV13-1 and TRBJ2-2, with TRBD2 matching 10 bases. The CDR3 runs 17 residues. CDR1 is NSHNY, CDR2 SYGAGN, per germline. J was trimmed by 1 base and V by 0 bases; bases with no gene match: 3. Here the CDR3 reads CASSDAWGGLNTGQLYF. CDR3 DNA (partial): TGTGCCAGCAGTGATGCCTGGGGGGGCTTAAACACCGGGCAGCTCTAC.

This clone occurred a few times. Genes and germline are mouse. From the germline J gene comes the end of the CDR3, since the read stops 1 residue before it. The chain has TRBV26 and TRBJ1-4; D gene unclear. Germline V gives CDR1 KGHPV, CDR2 FQNQEV (reference sequence). The length of the CDR3 is 13 residues. V shed 2 bases and J shed 4 bases, with 5 bases lying between them. CDR3 sequence reads: CASSLNSNERLFF. The covered CDR3 bases are TGTGCCAGCAGTCTGAACAGCAACGAAAGATTATTT.

Worth noting for this clone: Each gene name is a mouse one. The CDR3 protein is CSSSQGGQDTQYF. Partial CDR3 DNA: TGCTCCAGCAGTCAAGGTGGCCAAGACACCCAGTAC. The chain carries TRBV23 and TRBJ2-5; the DNA was not compared with TRBD2, the D call given in the table. The CDR3 end falls 1 residue outside the read, so it is completed with the germline J gene. The CDR3 consists of 13 residues. Germline CDR1 and CDR2: KGHTA and FQNQQP.

For this clone: Mouse names are used for the genes. The CDR3 extends 1 residue past the end of the read, so its final part is completed from the germline J gene. The V and J genes are TRBV1 and TRBJ1-5, with 11 bases fitting TRBD1. The CDR3 totals 16 residues. Germline-derived CDR1 and CDR2 are NSQYPW and LRSPGD (reference sequence). The trim removed 3 bases at V and 1 base at J, leaving 2 bases unmatched. The part of the CDR3 DNA that was read is TGCACCTGCAGTGCTCGGGACAGGGGGAACAACCAGGCTCCGCTT. It codes for CTCSARDRGNNQAPL. The CDR3 in full is CTCSARDRGNNQAPLF.

A word on this clone: Each gene name is a mouse one. The sequenced CDR3 bases are TGCTCCAGCAGTCCCCGACAGGGGTGGAACCAGGCTCCGCTT. This encodes CSSSPRQGWNQAPL. The entire CDR3 protein is CSSSPRQGWNQAPLF. This chain connects TRBV23 to TRBJ1-5; TRBD1, as called in the table, went unchecked against the DNA. The read ends 1 residue early relative to the CDR3; the germline J gene fills the gap. CDR1 and CDR2 (germline): KGHTA, FQNQQP. The CDR3 contains 15 residues.

On this clone: Gene names follow the mouse nomenclature. With the read ending 1 residue before the CDR3 end, the germline J gene is used to fill in that end. This rearrangement joins TRBV23 to TRBJ1-2; the table's D call, TRBD1, was not checked against the DNA. CDR1 KGHTA and CDR2 FQNQQP come from the germline V gene. CDR3 length: 14 amino acids. The part of the CDR3 DNA that was read is TGCTCCAGCAGTCAAGAGGGGGCGGGGTCCGACTACACC. This gives the protein CSSSQEGAGSDYT. The full CDR3 sequence reads CSSSQEGAGSDYTF.

Of note for this clone: Mouse gene names and germline throughout. The CDR3 end lies 1 residue beyond the end of the read and is filled in from the germline J gene. This rearrangement joins TRBV5 to TRBJ2-5, with 13 bases lining up with TRBD2. The CDR3 length is 16 residues. V shed 1 base, J shed 6 bases, and the junction held 4 bases outside the gene matches. CDR1 LGHNA and CDR2 YNLKQL come from the germline V gene (reference sequence). The CDR3 DNA, read in part, is TGTGCCAGCAGCCAAGGGACTGGGGGGGCGAGGGACACCCAGTAC. It yields the protein CASSQGTGGARDTQY. The full CDR3 sequence reads CASSQGTGGARDTQYF.

By share, this clone counts as medium-sized (0.01 to 0.1%). The listed genes are named as in mouse. The CDR3 end lies 1 residue beyond the end of the read and is filled in from the germline J gene. The chain is built from TRBV19 and TRBJ2-7, with 7 bases matching TRBD1. This CDR3 is 12 amino acids long. The trim removed 5 bases at V and 3 bases at J, leaving 2 bases unmatched. Germline CDR1 and CDR2: FNHDT and SITEND (reference sequence). The sequenced part of the CDR3 DNA is TGTGCCAGCAGCCGGGACAGCTATGAACAGTAC. It translates to CASSRDSYEQY. The entire CDR3 protein is CASSRDSYEQYF.

Notes on this clone: The gene names given are mouse names. The chain's CDR3 is CASSLHSNSPLYF. CDR3 bases read: TGTGCCAGCAGTTTACACAGTAATTCGCCCCTCTAC. V usage is TRBV15 and J usage is TRBJ1-6; the D is unclear. The read terminates 1 residue ahead of where the CDR3 ends, so the germline J gene completes it. TRBJ1-6 is annotated as an ORF whose role is uncertain. V dropped 2 bases and J dropped 6 bases, with 5 bases sitting between them. Per germline, CDR1 SGHND and CDR2 FRSKSL. This CDR3 region has 13 residues.

On this clone itself: Here the gene names and germline are mouse. The CDR3 extends 1 residue past the end of the read, so its final part is completed from the germline J gene. The chain couples TRBV1 to TRBJ2-3; 8 positions match TRBD2. V lost 3 bases, J lost 0 bases, and 2 bases stayed unmatched. CDR3 length: 15 amino acids. The germline gives CDR1 NSQYPW, CDR2 LRSPGD (reference sequence). The CDR3 reads CTCSATGGSAETLYF. The DNA read from the CDR3 is TGCACCTGCAGTGCCACTGGGGGTAGTGCAGAAACGCTGTAT.

This clone was seen a few times. The germline and genes are mouse ones. The CDR3 goes on 1 residue after the read ends, and that part is filled in from the germline J gene. The chain employs TRBV26 and TRBJ1-5; D gene uncertain. The CDR3 has 14 residues. Germline V lookup: CDR1 KGHPV, CDR2 FQNQEV (reference sequence). Trimming pared 4 bases from V and 3 bases from J, leaving 10 bases between. The chain's CDR3 is CASSRWRGNQAPLF. CDR3 bases read: TGTGCCAGCAGTCGATGGAGAGGCAACCAGGCTCCGCTT.

This clone was picked up a small number of times. Genes here carry mouse names. The DNA ends 1 residue before the CDR3 does, and the rest of the CDR3 is filled in from the germline J gene. The chain couples TRBV12-1 to TRBJ2-7; 11 bases are shared with TRBD2. The CDR3 length is 16 residues. The trim removed 0 bases at V and 0 bases at J, leaving 3 bases unmatched. CDR1 is SGHSN, CDR2 HYEKVE, per germline. Partial CDR3 DNA: TGTGCCAGCTCTCTCGCGGACTGGGGGGCCTCCTATGAACAGTAC. It translates to CASSLADWGASYEQY. The CDR3 in its entirety is CASSLADWGASYEQYF.

For this clone: Gene names and germline refer to mouse. From the germline J gene comes the end of the CDR3, since the read stops 1 residue before it. The rearrangement uses TRBV31 and TRBJ2-5; TRBD2 agrees at 8 bases. CDR3 size: 14 residues. CDR1 is GKSSPN, CDR2 SITVG, per germline. J was trimmed by 3 bases and V by 2 bases; bases with no gene match: 4. The part of the CDR3 DNA that was read is TGTGCCTGGAGTTCCTGGGGGGCGCAAGACACCCAGTAC. As protein: CAWSSWGAQDTQY. The CDR3, in full, reads CAWSSWGAQDTQYF.

Within the sample, this clone is medium-sized (0.01 to 0.1%). Mouse names are used for the genes. CDR3 DNA, as far as it was read: TGTGCCAGCAGTCTGTCGACCAGGAGCTCCTATGAACAGTAC. Translated: CASSLSTRSSYEQY. The whole CDR3 sequence reads CASSLSTRSSYEQYF. The chain links TRBV26 to TRBJ2-7; no firm D call. With the read ending 1 residue before the CDR3 end, the germline J gene is used to fill in that end. Germline V gene sequence: CDR1 KGHPV, CDR2 FQNQEV (reference sequence). V was pared by 0 bases and J by 0 bases, with 9 bases between. This CDR3 region has 15 residues. Looking up the rest from reference TRBV26 and TRBJ2-7 gives the full variable domain: NSKVIQTPRYLVKGQGQKAKMRCIPEKGHPVVFWYQQNKNNEFKFLINFQNQEVLQQIDMTEKRFSAECPSNSPCSLEIQSSEAGDSALYLCASSLSTRSSYEQYFGPGTRLTVL.